The 5 T cell receptor beta chains below come from one sample, sequenced in a study of memory CD4+ T cells and cytomegalovirus serostatus. The sort gate was single viable CD3+CD4+CD8-CD45RO+ cells for memory CD4+ T cells. Sequenced by immunoSEQ multiplex PCR; TCRdb stores in-frame clones only, minus some. The table lists 60,000 to 70,000 clones, over 70% of them singletons. Specimen: memory CD4+ T cells from blood. These receptor sequences come from an adult in good health and CMV-seronegative. Some clones in this sample may be carry-over from other donors' samples.

This sequence joins TRBV6-1 and TRBJ1-2; D unresolved. Trimming removed 3 bases at V and 0 bases at J, with 5 bases between. CDR1 is MNHNS, CDR2 SASEGT, per germline. The CDR3 has 13 residues. CDR3 DNA sequence: TGTGCCAGCAGTGAGGGTCCTAACTATGGCTACACCTTC. Amino acid sequence: CASSEGPNYGYTF.

Points on this clone: The identical CDR3 is also encoded by other nucleotide sequences in the sample. J is TRBJ1-1 and V is TRBV5-4; 8 positions match TRBD1. The CDR3 covers 14 residues. V lost 2 bases and J lost 2; bases outside the gene matches: 2. Germline assignment: CDR1 SGHNT and CDR2 YYREEE (reference sequence). Here the CDR3 reads CASSLQGVNTEAFF. The CDR3 DNA reads TGTGCCAGCAGCTTACAGGGGGTTAACACTGAAGCTTTCTTT.

This clone is a singleton in its sample. The chain joins TRBV6-5 to TRBJ1-1; unclear D gene. The CDR3 is 15 residues long. V lost 2 bases to trimming and J lost 0 bases, with 10 bases between them. Germline CDR1 and CDR2: MNHEY and SVGAGI. The CDR3 is CASSYGGSMNTEAFF. CDR3 sequence (DNA): TGTGCCAGCAGTTACGGAGGCTCCATGAACACTGAAGCTTTCTTT.

The V and J genes are TRBV18 and TRBJ2-7; 7 positions match TRBD1. Germline lookup yields CDR1 KGHSH and CDR2 LQKENI. This CDR3 contains 16 residues. The V and J ends lost 3 bases and 2 bases, in that order; junction bases with no gene match: 10. The CDR3 spells CASSPTGAERAYEQYF. CDR3 coding DNA: TGTGCCAGCTCACCTACAGGGGCGGAGAGAGCCTACGAGCAGTACTTC.

The chain's CDR3 is CAWSPSGNTIYF. DNA of the CDR3: TGTGCCTGGAGTCCCTCTGGAAACACCATATATTTT. This chain connects TRBV30 to TRBJ1-3; D is undetermined. This CDR3 spans 12 amino acids. CDR1 and CDR2 from the germline V gene are GTSNPN and SVGIG (reference sequence). V was clipped by 2 bases and J by 0 bases, with 2 bases between them.